This TCR beta chain was sequenced for a study of cytomegalovirus exposure and HLA in healthy donors. Broader study findings: Donors were assumed by presence/absence analyses to have roughly uniform sequencing depth. Certain indistinguishable V segments, among them TRBV6-2 and TRBV6-3, were excluded. In a later analysis, specific HLA alleles were associated with around 17,000 TCR beta sequences at a 0.05 false discovery rate.

This CDR3 has 13 residues. Germline V gene lookup returns CDR1 LNHNV and CDR2 YYDKDF (reference sequence). V shed 0 bases, J shed 9 bases, and the junction held 2 bases outside the gene matches. The PCR contained 60 Vbeta and 13 Jbeta primers. The authors' processing: Later, 65 million to 90 million unique TCR beta chains were counted in an analysis, and roughly 11 million of them were shared. Clones were read by immunoSEQ multiplex PCR, and TCRdb kept only the in-frame ones, dropping some. The V and J calls and the clone size are those of that table, but D and trimming were determined from the DNA. The sample carries approximately 210,000 clones, 79% recorded once. With regard to this clone: Its matching antigen is unknown.

The material sequenced was PBMCs. This chain uses TRBV15 with TRBJ2-1; 7 positions match TRBD1. The sequence was obtained from a woman aged 45-59 years in good health and CMV-seronegative. This CDR3 is CATSRDHRGEQFF. In nucleotides, the CDR3 is TGTGCCACCAGCAGAGATCACAGGGGTGAGCAGTTCTTC.